This TCR beta chain was obtained from a study of T cell responses to AZD1222 COVID-19 vaccine. Germline assignment: CDR1 ENHRY and CDR2 SYGVKD. V was trimmed by 0 bases and J by 2 bases, leaving 7 bases between them. This CDR3 spans 14 amino acids. Data came from immunoSEQ multiplex PCR; TCRdb stores just in-frame clones and leaves some out. The sample consists of about 120,000 clones, 88% of them appearing once. Second-dose groups at about 4 or about 12 weeks were pooled. Notes on the study in general: Compared with day 0, the breadth and depth of the Spike-specific TCR repertoire rose significantly after two doses of AZD1222. White British donors predominated, females outnumbered males, and clonal diversity was possibly underestimated. Spike-spanning, vaccine-associated CD4 TCRs were dominant at 160-218 and 743-854.

Notes on this clone: What it binds is unknown.

The rearrangement joins TRBV10-3 to TRBJ1-2; D perhaps matches TRBD1 (5 bases). Sample: peripheral blood, taken 28 days after the second AZD1222 dose. The receptor's source is an adult who received the AZD1222 COVID-19 vaccine. The CDR3, as DNA: TGTGCCATCAGTGAGTCTGGGACGAACTATGGCTACACCTTC. Translation gives CAISESGTNYGYTF.